Below, 4 T cell receptor beta chains from the same sample are listed, as sequenced in a study of identical twins' blood T cells. TCRdb re-called the 5' RACE reads through MiXCR, storing one row per CDR3 protein. The sample holds roughly 340,000 distinct CDR3 sequences, around 30% seen once. Sequenced input: PBMCs. Receptors originate from a woman aged 18-49 years in good health.

This clonotype was picked up a small number of times. The chain uses TRBV29-1 and TRBJ1-2, with a weak D call TRBD1 (5 bases). CDR1 is SQVTM and CDR2 is ANQGSEA in the germline V gene. This CDR3 is 13 amino acids long. The V and J ends lost 7 bases and 4 bases respectively, with 16 bases between them. CDR3 nucleotide sequence: TGCAGCGGAATACAGGAGAATGGCTATGGCTACACCTTC. Translation: CSGIQENGYGYTF.

In its sample, this clonotype was seen a few times. CDR3 amino acids: CSAQRAGYTF. The CDR3 region has the DNA TGCAGTGCCCAGAGAGCTGGCTACACCTTC. The V gene is TRBV20-1, the J gene TRBJ1-2; D not resolved. CDR3 length: 10 amino acids. Looked up from germline, CDR1 is DFQATT and CDR2 is SNEGSKA (reference sequence). Trimming removed 6 bases from V and 7 bases from J, with 9 bases in between.

The rearrangement uses TRBV20-1 and TRBJ2-1; 9 positions match TRBD1. The CDR3 sequence is 15 residues long. The V gene end was trimmed by 0 bases and the J gene end by 11 bases; junction bases not matched to a gene: 11. CDR1 and CDR2 from the germline V gene are DFQATT and SNEGSKA (reference sequence). The chain's CDR3 is CSARDRGGQGIKQFF. The CDR3, as DNA: TGCAGTGCTAGAGATCGGGGTGGACAGGGGATAAAGCAGTTCTTC.

The rearrangement links TRBV20-1 to TRBJ2-5; D possibly uses TRBD1 or TRBD2 (5 bases each). Trimming took 2 bases from V and 9 from J, leaving 13 bases between them. The CDR3 is made up of 12 amino acids. Germline V gene sequence: CDR1 DFQATT, CDR2 SNEGSKA (reference sequence). DNA of the CDR3: TGCAGTGCTAGATGGGGGAGTGAACCCCAGTACTTC. Translating it yields CSARWGSEPQYF.